This TCR beta chain stems from a study of tumor-infiltrating lymphocytes in primary liver carcinoma. Study overall: The five patients, who were men and women, ranged in age from 30 to 69 years. Study observations and caveats: Tumor-adjacent and tumor-blood pairs displayed less overlap than did pairs of tumor regions.

The investigators made TCR beta cDNA from approximately 0.5 ug total RNA, using a constant-region primer. Library construction for TCR beta comprised three nested multiplex PCR rounds performed with slightly modified ARM-PCR. The two initial PCR rounds, around 11 cycles each, used TRBV1-TRBV30 forward and C-beta reverse primers. Using its own MiXCR run on the multiplex PCR reads, TCRdb lists one record per CDR3 protein. The data contain 95,000 to 100,000 distinct CDR3 sequences, around 71% of them singletons. Taking roughly 18-32 mg of unsorted bulk tissue, the authors co-extracted RNA and DNA. As concerns this clonotype: Its antigen is unknown. The DNA is omitted, as the CDR3 cannot be located on it reliably, and the CDR3 follows TCRdb's listing.

The V gene's germline CDR1 is SQVTM and CDR2 ANQGSEA. The CDR3 has 14 amino acids, counting both end residues. This chain joins TRBV29-1 and TRBJ2-7; the table's TRBD2 call for D was not verified on the DNA. Sequenced: liver tumor tissue from sampling region 2. Regarding subset: tumor region T2, inferior pole. This sequence originates from a woman aged 55-69 years with primary liver carcinoma and hepatitis B virus infection. The chain's CDR3 is CSVALGTSGYEEYF.